What follows describes a single TCR beta chain. The target antigen is unknown. Repertoires were generated with immunoSEQ multiplex PCR, while TCRdb's copy carries only in-frame clones and drops some. The repertoire holds roughly 1.5 million clones, 95% to 99% seen once, with about 0.4% in the top ten. HIV-negative, healthy adults without recent acute infections or vaccinations were the donors. These data come from a study of shared clonotypes between healthy human individuals. The study's findings and limits: Deeper or shallower sequencing was expected to change how clonotypes are shared among donors.

The V and J ends lost 5 bases and 3 bases respectively, with 11 bases between them. Per the germline V gene, CDR1 is SGHAT and CDR2 is FQNNGV. The CDR3 contains 14 residues. V is TRBV11-2 and J is TRBJ1-3; TRBD1 might be the D (6 bases). The sample comprised naive CD4+ T cells sorted from blood. Indicated subset: CD45RA+ positively selected. This receptor was obtained from a young man in good health. CDR3 region: CASSRTAFGNTIYF. For the CDR3, the DNA is TGTGCCAGCAGCCGGACAGCTTTTGGAAACACCATATATTTT.